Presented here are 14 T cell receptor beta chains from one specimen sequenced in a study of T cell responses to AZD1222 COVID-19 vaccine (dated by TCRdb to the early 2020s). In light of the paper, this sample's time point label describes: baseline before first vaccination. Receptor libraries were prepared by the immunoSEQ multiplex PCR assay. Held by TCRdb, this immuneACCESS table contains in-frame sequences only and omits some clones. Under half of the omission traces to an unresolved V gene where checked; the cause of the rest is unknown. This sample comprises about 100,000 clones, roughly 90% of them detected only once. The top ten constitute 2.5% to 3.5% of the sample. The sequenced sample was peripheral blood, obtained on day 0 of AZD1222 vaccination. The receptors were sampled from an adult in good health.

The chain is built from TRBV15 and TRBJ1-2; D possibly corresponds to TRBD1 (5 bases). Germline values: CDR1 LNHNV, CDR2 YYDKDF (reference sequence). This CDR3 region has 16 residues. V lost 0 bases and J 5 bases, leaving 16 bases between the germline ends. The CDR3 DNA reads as TGTGCCACCAGCAGAGATTTGGGGGTTGCCCCTTATGGCTACACCTTC. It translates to CATSRDLGVAPYGYTF.

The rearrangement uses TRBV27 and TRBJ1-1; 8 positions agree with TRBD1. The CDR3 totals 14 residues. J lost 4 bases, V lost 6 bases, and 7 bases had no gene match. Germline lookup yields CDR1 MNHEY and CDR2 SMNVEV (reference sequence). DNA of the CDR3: TGTGCCAGCAGCCTGCAGGGGGCGATCACTGAAGCTTTCTTT. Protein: CASSLQGAITEAFF.

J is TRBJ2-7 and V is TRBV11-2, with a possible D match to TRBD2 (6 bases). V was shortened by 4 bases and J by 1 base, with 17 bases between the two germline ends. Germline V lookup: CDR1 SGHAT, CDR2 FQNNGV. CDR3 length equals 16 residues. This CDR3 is CASSSSPGTGSYEQYF. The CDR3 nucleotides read TGTGCCAGCAGCTCGAGTCCCGGGACTGGTTCCTACGAGCAGTACTTC. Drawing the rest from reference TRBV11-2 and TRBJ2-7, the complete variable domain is EAGVAQSPRYKIIEKRQSVAFWCNPISGHATLYWYQQILGQGPKLLIQFQNNGVVDDSQLPKDRFSAERLKGVDSTLKIQPAKLEDSAVYLCASSSSPGTGSYEQYFGPGTRLTVT.

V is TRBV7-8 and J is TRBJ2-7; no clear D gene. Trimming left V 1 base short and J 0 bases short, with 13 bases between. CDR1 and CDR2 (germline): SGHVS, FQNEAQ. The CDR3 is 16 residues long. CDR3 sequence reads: CASSLVPYSLSYEQYF. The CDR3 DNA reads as TGTGCCAGCAGCTTAGTCCCATACTCACTCTCCTACGAGCAGTACTTC.

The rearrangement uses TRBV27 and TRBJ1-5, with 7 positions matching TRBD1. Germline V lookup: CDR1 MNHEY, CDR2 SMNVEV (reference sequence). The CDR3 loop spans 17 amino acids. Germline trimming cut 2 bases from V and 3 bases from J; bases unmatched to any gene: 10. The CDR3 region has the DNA TGTGCCAGCAGTTTAGGAGGGGGCGTAAGTATCAATCAGCCCCAGCATTTT. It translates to CASSLGGGVSINQPQHF.

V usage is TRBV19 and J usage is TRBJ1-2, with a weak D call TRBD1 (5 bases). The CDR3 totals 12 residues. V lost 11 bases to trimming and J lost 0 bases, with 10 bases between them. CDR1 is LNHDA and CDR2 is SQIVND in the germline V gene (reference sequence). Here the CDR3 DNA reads TGTGCCTACTCGACAGCTAACTATGGCTACACCTTC. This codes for CAYSTANYGYTF.

The CDR3 reads CASSTSGGWETQYF. The CDR3 DNA reads TGTGCCAGCAGCACCAGCGGGGGGTGGGAGACCCAGTACTTC. This chain joins TRBV9 and TRBJ2-5; the match to TRBD2 covers 9 bases. The J segment lost 5 bases and the V segment lost 4 bases, leaving 6 bases of the junction unmatched. CDR3 length: 14 residues. Germline loops: CDR1 SGDLS, CDR2 YYNGEE. Supplemented by reference TRBV9 and TRBJ2-5, the full variable domain reads DSGVTQTPKHLITATGQRVTLRCSPRSGDLSVYWYQQSLDQGLQFLIQYYNGEERAKGNILERFSAQQFPDLHSELNLSSLELGDSALYFCASSTSGGWETQYFGPGTRLLVL.

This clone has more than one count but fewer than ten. This CDR3 is CASSFVGRSNTEAFF. DNA for the CDR3: TGTGCCAGCAGCTTCGTCGGGCGGAGTAACACTGAAGCTTTCTTT. The chain uses TRBV11-2 and TRBJ1-1; D is unresolved. The germline V and J ends were trimmed by 3 bases and 2 bases, with 13 bases remaining between them. Per germline, CDR1 SGHAT and CDR2 FQNNGV. The CDR3 runs 15 residues.

The CDR3 DNA sequence: TGTGCCAGCAGTACCGGGTCTGGTCAGCCCCAGCATTTT. Encoded protein: CASSTGSGQPQHF. The chain is built from TRBV12-3 or TRBV12-4 and TRBJ1-5; D is unclear. There are 13 residues in the CDR3. Trimming removed 5 bases from V and 6 bases from J, with 11 bases in between.

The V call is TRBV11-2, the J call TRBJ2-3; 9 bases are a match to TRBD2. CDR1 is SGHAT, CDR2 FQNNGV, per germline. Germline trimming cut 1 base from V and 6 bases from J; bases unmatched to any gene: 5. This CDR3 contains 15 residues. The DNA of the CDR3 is TGTGCCAGCAGCTTAGGACTAGCGGTTCGGGATACGCAGTATTTT. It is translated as CASSLGLAVRDTQYF.

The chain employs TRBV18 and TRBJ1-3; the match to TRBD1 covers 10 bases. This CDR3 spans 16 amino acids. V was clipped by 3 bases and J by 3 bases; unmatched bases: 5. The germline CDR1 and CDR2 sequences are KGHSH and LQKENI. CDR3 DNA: TGTGCCAGCTCACCCTCAGACAGGGGGCATGGAAACACCATATATTTT. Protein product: CASSPSDRGHGNTIYF.

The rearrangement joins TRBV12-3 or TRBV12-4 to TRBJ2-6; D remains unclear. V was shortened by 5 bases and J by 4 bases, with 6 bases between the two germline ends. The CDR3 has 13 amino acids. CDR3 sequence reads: CASSRPGANVLTF. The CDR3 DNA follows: TGTGCCAGCAGTCGCCCGGGGGCCAACGTCCTGACTTTC.

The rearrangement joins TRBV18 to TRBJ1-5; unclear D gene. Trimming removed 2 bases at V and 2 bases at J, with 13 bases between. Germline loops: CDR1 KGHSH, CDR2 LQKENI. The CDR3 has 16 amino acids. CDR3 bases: TGTGCCAGCTCACCATGGGGAGGTCGGGGCAATCAGCCCCAGCATTTT. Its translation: CASSPWGGRGNQPQHF. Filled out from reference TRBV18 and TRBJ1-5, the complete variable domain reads NAGVMQNPRHLVRRRGQEARLRCSPMKGHSHVYWYRQLPEEGLKFMVYLQKENIIDESGMPKERFSAEFPKEGPSILRIQQVVRGDSAAYFCASSPWGGRGNQPQHFGDGTRLSIL.

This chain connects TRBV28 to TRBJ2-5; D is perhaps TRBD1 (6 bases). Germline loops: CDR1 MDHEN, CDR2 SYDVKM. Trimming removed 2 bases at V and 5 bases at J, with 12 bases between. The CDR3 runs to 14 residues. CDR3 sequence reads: CASSLIQGPETQYF. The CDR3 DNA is TGTGCCAGCAGTTTAATTCAGGGGCCGGAGACCCAGTACTTC.